These 30 T cell receptor beta chains originate from one sample sequenced in a study of CD8 T cells in Susac syndrome. Random hexamers served to reverse transcribe roughly 0.45 to 1 ug RNA. TCRdb reanalysed the immunoSEQ multiplex PCR reads using MiXCR and keeps one entry per CDR3 protein. Among about 280,000 distinct CDR3 sequences listed, about 88% were seen once. The sample consisted of CD8+ T cells from PBMCs. The receptors shown here come from a human donor with multiple sclerosis.

This clonotype occurred a few times. The junction does not match germline at one end; this may be a read error. V usage is TRBV7-7 and J usage is TRBJ2-7, with 10 bases aligning to TRBD1. The CDR3 is 15 residues long. Germline CDR1 and CDR2: SSHAT and FNYEAQ (reference sequence). The CDR3 region has the DNA TGTGCTAGCAGCTTAGGGACAGGGGTGTCCTACGAGCAGTACTTC. Translating it yields CASSLGTGVSYEQYF. The full variable domain, with the rest looked up from reference TRBV7-7 and TRBJ2-7, is GAGVSQSPRYKVTKRGQDVTLRCDPISSHATLYWYQQALGQGPEFLTYFNYEAQPDKSGLPSDRFSAERPEGSISTLTIQRTEQRDSAMYRCASSLGTGVSYEQYFGPGTRLTVT.

V is TRBV13 and J is TRBJ2-1; 7 nucleotides match TRBD1. Trimming cost V 4 bases and J 3 bases; bases outside gene matches: 6. CDR1 is PRHDT, CDR2 FYEKMQ, per germline (reference sequence). This CDR3 contains 15 residues. The CDR3 here is CASSSQGQNYNEQFF. In DNA form, the CDR3 reads TGTGCCAGCAGCTCACAGGGGCAAAACTACAATGAGCAGTTCTTC.

The chain carries TRBV27 and TRBJ2-2; 9 bases are shared with TRBD2. This CDR3 has 20 residues. V shed 5 bases, J shed 6 bases, and the junction held 22 bases outside the gene matches. Germline V gene sequence: CDR1 MNHEY, CDR2 SMNVEV (reference sequence). This CDR3 is CASSVKPPGLAGTRAGELFF. The CDR3 DNA follows: TGTGCCAGCAGTGTAAAGCCACCGGGACTAGCAGGAACTAGGGCCGGGGAGCTGTTTTTT.

V and J are TRBV2 and TRBJ2-7, with D uncertain. Germline V lookup: CDR1 SNHLY, CDR2 FYNNEI. V gave up 4 bases and J gave up 2 bases, with 18 bases separating them. The CDR3 covers 16 residues. The CDR3: CASSAGRVEFPYEQYF. The CDR3 DNA reads as TGTGCCAGCAGTGCTGGACGGGTCGAGTTTCCCTACGAGCAGTACTTC.

The chain couples TRBV27 to TRBJ1-4; the D is unclear. The CDR3 totals 13 residues. The germline V gene encodes CDR1 MNHEY and CDR2 SMNVEV (reference sequence). V lost 5 bases to trimming and J lost 5 bases, with 9 bases between them. CDR3 sequence: CASSARLNEKLFF. DNA of the CDR3: TGTGCCAGCAGTGCAAGGTTAAATGAAAAACTGTTTTTT.

This chain uses TRBV5-1 with TRBJ2-7; TRBD2 agrees at 7 bases. This CDR3 is built from 15 residues. Trimming at V came to 2 bases and at J to 0 bases, leaving 5 bases not matched to a gene. The germline V gene encodes CDR1 SGHRS and CDR2 YFSETQ. CDR3 amino acids: CASSFGGVSSYEQYF. The CDR3 coding sequence is TGCGCCAGCAGCTTTGGGGGGGTTTCCTCCTACGAGCAGTACTTC.

This clonotype was recorded only once. The chain links TRBV9 to TRBJ2-7; 10 bases are shared with TRBD2. The length of the CDR3 is 16 residues. Germline V lookup: CDR1 SGDLS, CDR2 YYNGEE. After removal of 0 bases from V and 0 bases from J, the junction contained 3 bases not matched to a gene. This chain's CDR3 is CASSVGASGSSYEQYF. CDR3 sequence (DNA): TGTGCCAGCAGCGTAGGGGCTAGCGGGAGCTCCTACGAGCAGTACTTC.

The chain uses TRBV4-1 and TRBJ2-5; the match to TRBD2 covers 15 bases. V trimming: 0 bases; J trimming: 5 bases; junction bases outside the gene matches: 16. Looked up from germline, CDR1 is MGHRA and CDR2 is YSYEKL. There are 21 residues in the CDR3. The CDR3 coding sequence is TGCGCCAGCAGCCAAGATCTCGTGAGGACTAGCGGGAGGGCCGGGGGGGAGACCCAGTACTTC. Residues: CASSQDLVRTSGRAGGETQYF.

The genes are TRBV6-2 or TRBV6-3 and TRBJ2-1; no clear D. V was cut by 3 bases and J by 6 bases, with 6 bases left in between. Germline V gives CDR1 MNHEY, CDR2 SVGEGT. CDR3 length: 12 residues. DNA of the CDR3: TGTGCCAGCAGTTATGGGCTCAATGAGCAGTTCTTC. This codes for CASSYGLNEQFF.

The V call is TRBV15, the J call TRBJ2-1; 7 nucleotides agree with TRBD2. With 4 bases clipped from V and 0 bases from J, the junction kept 6 bases outside the gene matches. Germline-derived CDR1 and CDR2 are LNHNV and YYDKDF (reference sequence). The CDR3 spans 16 residues. The chain's CDR3 is CATSTSRLASYNEQFF. CDR3 nucleotides: TGTGCCACCAGCACCTCCCGACTAGCCTCCTACAATGAGCAGTTCTTC.

Here the CDR3 DNA reads TGTGCCAGCAGTTACGACAGGTTCTCCTACAATGAGCAGTTCTTC. Protein: CASSYDRFSYNEQFF. The chain combines TRBV6-5 with TRBJ2-1; maybe TRBD1 (6 bases). The V gene's germline CDR1 is MNHEY and CDR2 SVGAGI. The CDR3 runs 15 residues. V was trimmed by 2 bases and J by 0 bases, leaving 8 bases between them.

The rearrangement joins TRBV11-2 to TRBJ2-5, with TRBD2 matching over 9 bases. J was trimmed by 5 bases and V by 5 bases; bases with no gene match: 6. The CDR3 runs to 14 residues. Per the germline V gene, CDR1 is SGHAT and CDR2 is FQNNGV. Here the CDR3 reads CASSPRSGRETQYF. The CDR3 region has the DNA TGTGCCAGCAGCCCACGAAGCGGGAGGGAGACCCAGTACTTC.

This chain uses TRBV7-9 with TRBJ2-1; D unresolved. The CDR3 is 15 residues long. V was pared by 5 bases and J by 5 bases, with 16 bases between. CDR1 is SEHNR, CDR2 FQNEAQ, per germline (reference sequence). The CDR3 region has the DNA TGTGCCAGCAGCCCGTCTAGGACCCTCAACAATGAGCAGTTCTTC. Translation: CASSPSRTLNNEQFF.

The V call is TRBV6-6, the J call TRBJ2-7; D is uncertain. The CDR3 is 12 residues long. The V and J ends lost 4 bases and 5 bases respectively, with 9 bases between them. From germline, CDR1 is MNHNY and CDR2 SVGAGI (reference sequence). Here the CDR3 DNA reads TGTGCCAGCAGTTTTTCCCCCCACGAGCAGTACTTC. Residues: CASSFSPHEQYF.

J is TRBJ2-7 and V is TRBV2; D is ambiguous. V was pared by 11 bases and J by 2 bases, with 16 bases between. This CDR3 is built from 13 residues. Germline CDR1 and CDR2: SNHLY and FYNNEI. The CDR3 DNA is TGTGCCTGTACACGGTTGGGCCCCTACGAGCAGTACTTC. Amino acid sequence: CACTRLGPYEQYF.

In its sample, this clonotype was seen once. The chain couples TRBV5-1 to TRBJ2-3, with D uncertain. The CDR3 is made up of 14 amino acids. V was clipped by 0 bases and J by 4 bases, with 9 bases between them. Germline CDR1 SGHRS, CDR2 YFSETQ. This chain's CDR3 is CASSLEARADTQYF. The DNA of the CDR3 is TGCGCCAGCAGCTTGGAAGCGCGTGCAGATACGCAGTATTTT.

The gene calls are TRBV15 and TRBJ1-2; unclear D gene. This CDR3 contains 13 residues. V was clipped by 5 bases and J by 1 base, with 8 bases between them. Germline V CDR1 and CDR2: LNHNV, YYDKDF (reference sequence). Written as DNA, the CDR3 is TGTGCCACCAGCCCGCGTTTTAACTATGGCTACACCTTC. Translating it yields CATSPRFNYGYTF.

The chain has TRBV12-3 or TRBV12-4 and TRBJ2-3; either TRBD1 or TRBD2 may supply D (5 bases each). The V and J ends lost 5 bases and 6 bases respectively, with 21 bases between them. This CDR3 region has 16 residues. CDR3 protein: CASSPRVRAVVDTQYF. Here the CDR3 DNA reads TGTGCCAGCAGTCCCAGGGTGAGGGCTGTGGTGGATACGCAGTATTTT.

In this sample, this clonotype turned up a few times. V is TRBV7-8 and J is TRBJ2-5; weak D call: TRBD2 (5 bases). This CDR3 spans 13 amino acids. Trimming pared 4 bases from V and 5 bases from J, leaving 11 bases between. Germline CDR1 SGHVS, CDR2 FQNEAQ. The CDR3 sequence is CASSYRGLETQYF. For the CDR3, the DNA is TGTGCCAGCAGCTACCGGGGTCTGGAGACCCAGTACTTC.

This sequence joins TRBV9 and TRBJ1-4; 8 bases align to TRBD1. In germline, CDR1 is SGDLS, CDR2 YYNGEE. The ends lost 3 bases at V and 8 bases at J; junction bases unmatched: 6. CDR3 length equals 14 residues. The CDR3 reads CASSGYRGSEKLFF. The CDR3 region has the DNA TGTGCCAGCAGCGGATACAGGGGGAGCGAAAAACTGTTTTTT. The full variable domain, with the rest looked up from reference TRBV9 and TRBJ1-4, is DSGVTQTPKHLITATGQRVTLRCSPRSGDLSVYWYQQSLDQGLQFLIQYYNGEERAKGNILERFSAQQFPDLHSELNLSSLELGDSALYFCASSGYRGSEKLFFGSGTQLSVL.

The chain has TRBV6-5 and TRBJ2-7; D gene uncertain. The CDR3 is made up of 14 amino acids. Germline lookup yields CDR1 MNHEY and CDR2 SVGAGI. The ends were cut back, 5 bases at V and 0 bases at J, with 11 bases in the middle. For the CDR3, the DNA is TGTGCCAGCAGTGGAGTCGTTGCCTCCTACGAGCAGTACTTC. Protein product: CASSGVVASYEQYF.

This clonotype turned up a few times. This chain links TRBV5-1 with TRBJ2-1, with no clear D. Germline CDR1 is SGHRS and CDR2 is YFSETQ. V lost 1 base, J lost 7 bases, and 12 bases lay in between. The CDR3 totals 14 residues. CDR3 sequence reads: CASSLSGRPNEQFF. In DNA, the CDR3 is TGCGCCAGCAGCTTGTCGGGCAGACCGAATGAGCAGTTCTTC.

The V call is TRBV10-3, the J call TRBJ1-2, with TRBD1 matching over 7 bases. The CDR3 loop spans 16 amino acids. V was clipped by 4 bases and J by 3 bases; unmatched bases: 11. Germline CDR1 and CDR2: ENHRY and SYGVKD. The CDR3 DNA follows: TGTGCCATCAGTGCTCCAATGGAGGGGGCGGACTATGGCTACACCTTC. Its translation: CAISAPMEGADYGYTF.

The rearrangement joins TRBV29-1 to TRBJ2-1; D could derive from TRBD1 or TRBD2 (5 bases each). The germline CDR1 and CDR2 sequences are SQVTM and ANQGSEA. The length of the CDR3 is 13 residues. As DNA, the CDR3 is TGCACGGCACGGGCGCAGGGACACAATGAGCAGTTCTTC. Its protein product is CTARAQGHNEQFF.

The V call is TRBV5-1, the J call TRBJ1-1; 9 bases fit TRBD1. The V and J ends lost 2 bases and 2 bases, in that order; junction bases with no gene match: 4. Germline V gene lookup returns CDR1 SGHRS and CDR2 YFSETQ. The CDR3 has 15 amino acids. The CDR3 bases are TGCGCCAGCAGCTTTATGACAGGGGGAAACACTGAAGCTTTCTTT. It specifies CASSFMTGGNTEAFF.

This clonotype was recorded only once. The chain's CDR3 is CASSWLTGGYGYTF. CDR3 coding DNA: TGTGCCAGCAGTTGGCTTACAGGGGGCTATGGCTACACCTTC. The V gene is TRBV6-5, the J gene TRBJ1-2; 8 nucleotides match TRBD1. Germline CDR1 reads MNHEY; CDR2 reads SVGAGI. V shed 4 bases, J shed 4 bases, and the junction held 5 bases outside the gene matches. CDR3 length: 14 amino acids.

CDR3 coding DNA: TGCGCCAGCAGCTTGGGATACAGCGGGGTTTTAGCAGATGAGCAGTTCTTC. It codes for CASSLGYSGVLADEQFF. The chain couples TRBV5-1 to TRBJ2-1; 7 bases agree with TRBD2. The CDR3 is 17 amino acids. Per germline, CDR1 SGHRS and CDR2 YFSETQ. V was clipped by 0 bases and J by 8 bases; unmatched bases: 14.

The rearrangement links TRBV7-6 to TRBJ2-5; TRBD2 aligns across 10 bases. Trimming at V came to 2 bases and at J to 5 bases, leaving 5 bases not matched to a gene. CDR1 and CDR2 from the germline V gene are SGHVS and FNYEAQ. The CDR3 runs to 15 residues. In nucleotides, the CDR3 is TGTGCCAGCAGCTTACTAGCGGGGGAGGTGGAGACCCAGTACTTC. Translated: CASSLLAGEVETQYF.

V usage is TRBV20-1 and J usage is TRBJ2-7, with 8 nucleotides matching TRBD2. This CDR3 contains 14 residues. The V and J ends lost 1 base and 2 bases, in that order; junction bases with no gene match: 4. CDR1 and CDR2 (germline): DFQATT, SNEGSKA (reference sequence). CDR3 protein: CSARVLADAYEQYF. The CDR3 DNA is TGCAGTGCTAGAGTACTAGCGGACGCCTACGAGCAGTACTTC.

The rearrangement uses TRBV20-1 and TRBJ2-5, with a tentative D call TRBD2 (5 bases). The ends were cut back, 2 bases at V and 5 bases at J, with 12 bases in the middle. The CDR3 contains 13 residues. The germline CDR1 and CDR2 sequences are DFQATT and SNEGSKA (reference sequence). In nucleotides, the CDR3 is TGCAGTGCTAGAACCGGGGTATTGGAGACCCAGTACTTC. Its protein product is CSARTGVLETQYF.